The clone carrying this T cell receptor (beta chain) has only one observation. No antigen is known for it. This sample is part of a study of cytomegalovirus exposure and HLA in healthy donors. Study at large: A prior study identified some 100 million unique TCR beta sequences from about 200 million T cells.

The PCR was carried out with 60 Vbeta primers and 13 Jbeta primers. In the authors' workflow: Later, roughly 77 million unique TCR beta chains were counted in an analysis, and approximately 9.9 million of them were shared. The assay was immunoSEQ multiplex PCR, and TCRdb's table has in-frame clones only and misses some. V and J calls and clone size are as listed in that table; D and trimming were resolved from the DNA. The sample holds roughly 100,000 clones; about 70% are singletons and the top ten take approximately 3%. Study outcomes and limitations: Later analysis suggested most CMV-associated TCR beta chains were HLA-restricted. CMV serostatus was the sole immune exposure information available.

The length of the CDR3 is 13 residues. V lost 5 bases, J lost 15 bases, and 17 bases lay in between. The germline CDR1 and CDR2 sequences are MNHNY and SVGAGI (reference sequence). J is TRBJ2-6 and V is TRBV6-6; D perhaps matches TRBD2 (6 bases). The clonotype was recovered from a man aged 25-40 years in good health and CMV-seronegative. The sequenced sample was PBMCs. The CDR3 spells CASSPSEAGGLTF. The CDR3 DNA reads TGTGCCAGCAGTCCCTCTGAAGCCGGGGGCCTGACTTTC.